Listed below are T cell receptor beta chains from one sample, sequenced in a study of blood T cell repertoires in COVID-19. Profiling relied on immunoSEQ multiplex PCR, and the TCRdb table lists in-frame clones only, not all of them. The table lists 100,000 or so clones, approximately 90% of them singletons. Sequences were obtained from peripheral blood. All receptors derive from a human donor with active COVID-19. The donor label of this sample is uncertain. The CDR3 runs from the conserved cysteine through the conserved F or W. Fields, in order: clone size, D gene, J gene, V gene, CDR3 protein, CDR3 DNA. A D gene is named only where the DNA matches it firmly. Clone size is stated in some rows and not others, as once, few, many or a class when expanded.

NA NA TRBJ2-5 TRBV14 CASSQTRQETQYF TGTGCCAGCAGTCAGACACGTCAAGAGACCCAGTACTTC
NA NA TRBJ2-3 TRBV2 CASTSGSTDTQYF TGTGCCAGCACGTCGGGGAGCACAGATACGCAGTATTTT
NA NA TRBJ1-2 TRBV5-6 CASSFKEIGGYTF TGTGCCAGCAGCTTCAAGGAGATTGGAGGCTACACCTTC
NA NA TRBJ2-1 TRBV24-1 CATSDLRHNEQFF TGTGCCACCAGTGATTTGCGTCACAATGAGCAGTTCTTC
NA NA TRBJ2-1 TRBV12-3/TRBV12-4 CASSLLGGNEQFF TGTGCCAGCAGTCTTCTGGGGGGCAATGAGCAGTTCTTC
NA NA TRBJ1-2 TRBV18 CASSPDSSYGYTF TGTGCCAGCTCACCCGACTCAAGTTATGGCTACACCTTC
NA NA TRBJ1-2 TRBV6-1 CASSEGAAGESYGYTF TGTGCCAGCAGTGAGGGGGCAGCAGGGGAAAGTTATGGCTACACCTTC
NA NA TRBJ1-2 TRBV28 CASSEGSGGYGYTF TGTGCCAGCAGCGAGGGTTCGGGGGGATATGGCTACACCTTC
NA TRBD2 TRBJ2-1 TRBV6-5 CASSYRGRGANNEQFF TGTGCCAGCAGTTACAGAGGGCGGGGGGCGAACAATGAGCAGTTCTTC
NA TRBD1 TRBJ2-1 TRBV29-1 CSVRQGAEEQFF TGCAGCGTCCGACAGGGGGCGGAAGAGCAGTTCTTC
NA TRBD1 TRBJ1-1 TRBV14 CASSQRTGAGTEAFF TGTGCCAGCAGCCAGAGGACAGGGGCGGGCACTGAAGCTTTCTTT
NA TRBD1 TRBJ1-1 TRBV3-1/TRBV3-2 CASSQAPGGGAFF TGTGCCAGCAGCCAAGCCCCAGGGGGTGGAGCTTTCTTT
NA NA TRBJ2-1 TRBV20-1 CSAPSGDEQFF TGCAGTGCTCCGTCAGGGGATGAGCAGTTCTTC
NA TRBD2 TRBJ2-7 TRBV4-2 CASSPQRGMSYEQYF TGTGCCAGCAGCCCGCAGCGGGGGATGTCCTACGAGCAGTACTTC
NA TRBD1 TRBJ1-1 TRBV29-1 CSVKTGVANTEAFF TGCAGCGTTAAGACAGGGGTCGCGAACACTGAAGCTTTCTTT
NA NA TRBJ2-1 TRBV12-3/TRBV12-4 CASSLGEDEQFF TGTGCCAGCAGTTTAGGGGAGGATGAGCAGTTCTTC
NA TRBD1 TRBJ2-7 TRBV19 CASSKGQTRISYEQYF TGTGCCAGTAGTAAGGGACAGACCAGGATCTCCTACGAGCAGTACTTC
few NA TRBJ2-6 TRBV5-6 CASGSWSGANVLTF TGTGCCAGCGGTAGCTGGTCTGGGGCCAACGTCCTGACTTTC
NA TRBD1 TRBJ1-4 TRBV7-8 CASSRGLSATNEKLFF TGTGCCAGCAGCAGGGGGCTCTCAGCAACTAATGAAAAACTGTTTTTT
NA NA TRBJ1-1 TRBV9 CASSAAVGLTEAFF TGTGCCAGCAGCGCCGCGGTAGGACTGACTGAAGCTTTCTTT
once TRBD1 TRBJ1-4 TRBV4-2 CASSQDRTGAEKLFF TGTGCCAGCAGCCAAGACCGGACAGGGGCGGAAAAACTGTTTTTT
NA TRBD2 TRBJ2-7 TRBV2 CASRLAGDREEQYF TGTGCCAGCAGACTAGCGGGGGACCGGGAGGAGCAGTACTTC
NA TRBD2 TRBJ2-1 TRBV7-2 CASSPPSGGTYNEQFF TGTGCCAGCAGCCCTCCTAGCGGGGGGACCTACAATGAGCAGTTCTTC
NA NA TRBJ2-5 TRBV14 CASSQDLLGAWETQYF TGTGCCAGCAGCCAAGATTTACTGGGGGCTTGGGAGACCCAGTACTTC
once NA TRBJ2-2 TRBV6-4 CASSDGRVDGGELFF TGTGCCAGCAGTGACGGCAGGGTGGATGGCGGGGAGCTGTTTTTT
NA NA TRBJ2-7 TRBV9 CASSALFSGEQYF TGTGCCAGCAGCGCCCTTTTCAGTGGCGAGCAGTACTTC
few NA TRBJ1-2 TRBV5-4 CASSFRQAPGGYGYTF TGTGCCAGCAGCTTTCGACAGGCCCCGGGGGGCTATGGCTACACCTTC
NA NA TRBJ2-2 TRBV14 CASSQGAYRRSIKRANTGELFF TGTGCCAGCAGCCAGGGAGCCTACCGAAGGAGCATCAAAAGAGCGAACACCGGGGAGCTGTTTTTT
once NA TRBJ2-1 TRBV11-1 CASSSPRREQFF TGTGCCAGCAGCTCCCCCCGCAGGGAGCAGTTCTTC
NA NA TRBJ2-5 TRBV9 CASSVRPGETQYF TGTGCCAGCAGCGTCCGGCCCGGGGAGACCCAGTACTTC
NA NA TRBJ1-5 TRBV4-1 CASSQGGQGSQPQHF TGCGCCAGCAGCCAAGGAGGCCAGGGAAGTCAGCCCCAGCATTTT
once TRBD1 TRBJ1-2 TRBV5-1 CASSRDIPGTAEGGSDYTF TGCGCCAGCAGCCGAGATATTCCGGGGACAGCGGAAGGGGGAAGCGACTACACCTTC
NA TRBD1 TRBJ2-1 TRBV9 CASSVLQGSKGAMPNEQFF TGTGCCAGCAGCGTGTTACAGGGTTCGAAGGGGGCGATGCCCAATGAGCAGTTCTTC
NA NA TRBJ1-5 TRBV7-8 CASSLQYSGWGNQPQHF TGTGCCAGCAGCTTACAGTACTCAGGGTGGGGCAATCAGCCCCAGCATTTT
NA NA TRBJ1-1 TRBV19 CASSIGSGFVTEAFF TGTGCCAGTAGTATAGGGTCCGGGTTTGTCACTGAAGCTTTCTTT
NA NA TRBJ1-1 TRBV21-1 CASSKVWTGQTEAFF TGTGCCAGCAGCAAGGTCTGGACAGGGCAGACTGAAGCTTTCTTT
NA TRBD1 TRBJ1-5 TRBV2 CASRETGLVYRQPQHF TGTGCCAGCAGGGAGACAGGGCTCGTCTATAGACAGCCCCAGCATTTT
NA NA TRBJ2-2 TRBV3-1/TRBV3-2 CASTLSRISTGGGELFF TGTGCCAGCACCCTAAGCCGGATTTCCACGGGTGGCGGGGAGCTGTTTTTT
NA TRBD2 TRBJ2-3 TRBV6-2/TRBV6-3 CASSAYLAGDGDTQYF TGTGCCAGCAGTGCTTACCTAGCGGGGGACGGTGATACGCAGTATTTT
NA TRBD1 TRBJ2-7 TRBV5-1 CASSLGTGAYEQYF TGCGCCAGCAGCTTAGGAACAGGGGCCTACGAGCAGTACTTC
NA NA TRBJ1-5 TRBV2 CASRVGIRDQPQHF TGTGCCAGCAGGGTCGGGATACGGGATCAGCCCCAGCATTTT
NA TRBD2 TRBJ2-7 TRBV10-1 CASSEWGTSGARAEQYF TGCGCCAGCAGTGAGTGGGGGACTAGCGGGGCGCGGGCCGAGCAGTACTTC
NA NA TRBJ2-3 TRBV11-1 CASTRTGDTDTQYF TGTGCCAGCACTCGAACAGGCGACACAGATACGCAGTATTTT
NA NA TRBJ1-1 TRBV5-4 CASSLGGRVMNTEAFF TGTGCCAGCAGCTTGGGCGGCAGAGTCATGAACACTGAAGCTTTCTTT
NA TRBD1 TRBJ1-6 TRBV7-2 CASRPTGLYNSPLHF TGTGCCAGCAGACCGACAGGGCTATATAATTCACCCCTCCACTTT
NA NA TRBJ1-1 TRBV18 CASSPNLPTVSNTEAFF TGTGCCAGCTCACCAAACCTACCGACAGTTTCTAACACTGAAGCTTTCTTT
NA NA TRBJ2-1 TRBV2 CASSTWGGKYNEQFF TGTGCCAGCAGTACGTGGGGGGGCAAGTACAATGAGCAGTTCTTC
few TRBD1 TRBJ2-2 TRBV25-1 CASSESKGQGNTGELFF TGTGCCAGCAGTGAATCTAAAGGACAGGGTAACACCGGGGAGCTGTTTTTT
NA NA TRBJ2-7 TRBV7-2 CASSFYAGSYEQYF TGTGCCAGCAGCTTTTACGCGGGCTCCTACGAGCAGTACTTC
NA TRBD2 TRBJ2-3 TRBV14 CASSQDRRLAGTDTQYF TGTGCCAGCAGCCAAGATCGAAGACTAGCGGGCACAGATACGCAGTATTTT